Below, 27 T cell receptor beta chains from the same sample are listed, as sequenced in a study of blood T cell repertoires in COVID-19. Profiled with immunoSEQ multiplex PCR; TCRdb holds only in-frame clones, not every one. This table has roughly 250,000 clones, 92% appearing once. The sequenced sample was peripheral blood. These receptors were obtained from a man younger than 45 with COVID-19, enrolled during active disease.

CDR3: CASSFGFRFGNEQFF. Here the CDR3 DNA reads TGTGCCAGCAGCTTTGGGTTTCGGTTCGGGAATGAGCAGTTCTTC. The chain recombines TRBV7-2 with TRBJ2-1; D unresolved. Germline loops: CDR1 SGHTA, CDR2 FQGNSA. The CDR3 extends over 15 amino acids. Trimming stripped 3 bases from V and 7 bases from J, with 16 bases between.

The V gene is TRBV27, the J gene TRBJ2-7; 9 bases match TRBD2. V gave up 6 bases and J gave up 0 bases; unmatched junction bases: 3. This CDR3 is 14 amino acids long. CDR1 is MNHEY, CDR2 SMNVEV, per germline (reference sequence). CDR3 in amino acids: CASSQRGDSYEQYF. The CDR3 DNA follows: TGTGCCAGCAGCCAGCGGGGGGACTCCTACGAGCAGTACTTC.

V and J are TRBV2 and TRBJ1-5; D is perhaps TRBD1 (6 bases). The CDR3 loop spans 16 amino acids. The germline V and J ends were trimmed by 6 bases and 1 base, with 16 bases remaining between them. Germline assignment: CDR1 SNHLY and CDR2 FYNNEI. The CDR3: CASSARGGGSNQPQHF. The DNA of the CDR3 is TGTGCCAGCAGCGCGAGGGGGGGTGGAAGCAATCAGCCCCAGCATTTT.

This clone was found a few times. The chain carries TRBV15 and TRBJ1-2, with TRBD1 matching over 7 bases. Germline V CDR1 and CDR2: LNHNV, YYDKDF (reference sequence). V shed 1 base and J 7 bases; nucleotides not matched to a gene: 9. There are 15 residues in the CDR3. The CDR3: CATSRAYSTGTGYTF. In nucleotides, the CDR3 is TGTGCCACCAGCAGAGCTTATTCGACAGGGACTGGCTACACCTTC.

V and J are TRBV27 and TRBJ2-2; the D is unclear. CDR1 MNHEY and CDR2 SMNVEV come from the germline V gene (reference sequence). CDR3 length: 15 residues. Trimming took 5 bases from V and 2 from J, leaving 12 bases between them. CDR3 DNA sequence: TGTGCCAGCAGTCTTTTCACAACCAACACCGGGGAGCTGTTTTTT. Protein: CASSLFTTNTGELFF.

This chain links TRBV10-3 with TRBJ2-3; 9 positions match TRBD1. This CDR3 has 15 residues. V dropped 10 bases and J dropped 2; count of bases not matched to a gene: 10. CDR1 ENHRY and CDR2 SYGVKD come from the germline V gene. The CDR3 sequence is CATATGGDLTDTQYF. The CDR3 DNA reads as TGTGCCACGGCGACAGGGGGTGACCTCACAGATACGCAGTATTTT.

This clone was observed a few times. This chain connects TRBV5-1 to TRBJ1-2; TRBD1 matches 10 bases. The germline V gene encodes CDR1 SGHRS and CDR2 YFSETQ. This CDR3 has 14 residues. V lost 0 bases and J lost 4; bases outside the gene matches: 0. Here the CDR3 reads CASSLGDRGYGYTF. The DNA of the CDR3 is TGCGCCAGCAGCTTGGGGGACAGGGGCTATGGCTACACCTTC.

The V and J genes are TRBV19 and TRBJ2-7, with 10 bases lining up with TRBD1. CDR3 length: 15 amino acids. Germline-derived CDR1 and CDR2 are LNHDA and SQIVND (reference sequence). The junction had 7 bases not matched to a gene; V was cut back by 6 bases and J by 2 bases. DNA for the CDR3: TGTGCCAGTAGCTTTAAGGACAGGGGGACCTACGAGCAGTACTTC. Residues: CASSFKDRGTYEQYF. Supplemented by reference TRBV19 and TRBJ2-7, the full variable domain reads DGGITQSPKYLFRKEGQNVTLSCEQNLNHDAMYWYRQDPGQGLRLIYYSQIVNDFQKGDIAEGYSVSREKKESFPLTVTSAQKNPTAFYLCASSFKDRGTYEQYFGPGTRLTVT.

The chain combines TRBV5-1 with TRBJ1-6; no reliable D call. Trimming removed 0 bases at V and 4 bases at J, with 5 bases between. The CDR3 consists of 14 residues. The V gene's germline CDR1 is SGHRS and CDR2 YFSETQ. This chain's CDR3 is CASSLVSYNSPLHF. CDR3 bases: TGCGCCAGCAGCTTGGTGTCGTATAATTCACCCCTCCACTTT.

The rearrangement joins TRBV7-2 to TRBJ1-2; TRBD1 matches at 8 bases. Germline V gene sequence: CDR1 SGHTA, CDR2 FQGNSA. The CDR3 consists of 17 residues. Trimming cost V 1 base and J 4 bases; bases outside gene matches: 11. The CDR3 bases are TGTGCCAGCAGCTTAGGGGGGACAGGCCCTTCACTCTATGGCTACACCTTC. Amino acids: CASSLGGTGPSLYGYTF.

CDR3 DNA sequence: TGTGCCAGCAGCGTAGACAGCTCCTATAATTCACCCCTCCACTTT. Protein product: CASSVDSSYNSPLHF. V gene TRBV9 combines with J gene TRBJ1-6; no reliable D call. The CDR3 has 15 residues. V dropped 0 bases and J dropped 0 bases, with 4 bases sitting between them. Germline CDR1 SGDLS, CDR2 YYNGEE.

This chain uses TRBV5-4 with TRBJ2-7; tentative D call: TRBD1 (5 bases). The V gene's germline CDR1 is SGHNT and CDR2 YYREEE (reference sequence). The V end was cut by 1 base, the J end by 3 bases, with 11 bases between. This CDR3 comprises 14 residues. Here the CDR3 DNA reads TGTGCCAGCAGCTTGAGGGCACAGGACTACGAGCAGTACTTC. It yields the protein CASSLRAQDYEQYF.

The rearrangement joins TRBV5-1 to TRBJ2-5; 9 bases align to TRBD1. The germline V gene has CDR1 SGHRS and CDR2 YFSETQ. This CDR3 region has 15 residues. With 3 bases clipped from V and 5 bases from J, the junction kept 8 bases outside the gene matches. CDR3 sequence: CASSWDREVVETQYF. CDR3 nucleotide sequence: TGCGCCAGCAGCTGGGACAGGGAAGTGGTGGAGACCCAGTACTTC.

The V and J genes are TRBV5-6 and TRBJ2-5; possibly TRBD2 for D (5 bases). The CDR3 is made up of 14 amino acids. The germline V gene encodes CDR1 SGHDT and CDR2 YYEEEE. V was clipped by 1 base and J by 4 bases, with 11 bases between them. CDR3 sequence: CASSLYGAGETQYF. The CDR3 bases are TGTGCCAGCAGCTTGTATGGCGCGGGAGAGACCCAGTACTTC.

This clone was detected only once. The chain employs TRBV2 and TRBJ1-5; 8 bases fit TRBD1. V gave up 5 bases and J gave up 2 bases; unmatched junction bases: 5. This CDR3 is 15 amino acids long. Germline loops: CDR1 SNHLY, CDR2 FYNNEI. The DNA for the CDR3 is TGTGCCAGCAGTTTCAGGGGGCCGGGCAATCAGCCCCAGCATTTT. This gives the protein CASSFRGPGNQPQHF. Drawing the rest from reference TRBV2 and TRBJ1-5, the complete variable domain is EPEVTQTPSHQVTQMGQEVILRCVPISNHLYFYWYRQILGQKVEFLVSFYNNEISEKSEIFDDQFSVERPDGSNFTLKIRSTKLEDSAMYFCASSFRGPGNQPQHFGDGTRLSIL.

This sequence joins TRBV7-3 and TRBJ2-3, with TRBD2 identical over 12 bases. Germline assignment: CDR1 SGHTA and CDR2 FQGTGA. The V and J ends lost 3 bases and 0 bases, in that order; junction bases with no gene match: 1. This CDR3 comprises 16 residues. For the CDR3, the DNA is TGTGCCAGCAGCTTGACTAGCGGGGGTAGCACAGATACGCAGTATTTT. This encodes CASSLTSGGSTDTQYF.

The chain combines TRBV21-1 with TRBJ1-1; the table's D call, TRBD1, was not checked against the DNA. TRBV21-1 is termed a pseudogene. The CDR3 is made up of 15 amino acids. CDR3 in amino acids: CASSNYREMNAEAFF. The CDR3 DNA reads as TGTGCCAGCAGCAACTACAGGGAGATGAACGCTGAAGCTTTCTTT.

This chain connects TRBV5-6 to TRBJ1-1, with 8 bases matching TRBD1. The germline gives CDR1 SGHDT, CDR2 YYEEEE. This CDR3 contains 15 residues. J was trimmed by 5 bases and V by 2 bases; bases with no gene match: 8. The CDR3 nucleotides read TGTGCCAGCAGCTTCCGCGTACAGGGGGGGACTGAAGCTTTCTTT. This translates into CASSFRVQGGTEAFF.

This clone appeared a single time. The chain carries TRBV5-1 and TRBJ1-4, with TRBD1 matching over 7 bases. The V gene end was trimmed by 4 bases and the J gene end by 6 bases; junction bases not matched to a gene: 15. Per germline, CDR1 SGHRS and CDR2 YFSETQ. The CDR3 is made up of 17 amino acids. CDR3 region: CASSGERTGGRDEKLFF. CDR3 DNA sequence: TGCGCCAGCAGCGGAGAAAGGACAGGCGGAAGGGATGAAAAACTGTTTTTT.

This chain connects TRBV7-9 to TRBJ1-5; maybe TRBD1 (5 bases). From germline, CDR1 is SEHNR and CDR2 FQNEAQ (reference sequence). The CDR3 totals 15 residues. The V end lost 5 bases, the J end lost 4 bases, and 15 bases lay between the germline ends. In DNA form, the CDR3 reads TGTGCCAGCAGCAAAGTTGGGGGGGAGAATCAGCCCCAGCATTTT. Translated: CASSKVGGENQPQHF.

In nucleotides, the CDR3 is TGCGCCAGCAGAGGCGCGTTGGGGGGCTACGAGCAGTACTTC. Residues: CASRGALGGYEQYF. The V call is TRBV5-1, the J call TRBJ2-7; TRBD2 might be the D (6 bases). This CDR3 spans 14 amino acids. V was cut by 5 bases and J by 3 bases, with 15 bases left in between. Germline-derived CDR1 and CDR2 are SGHRS and YFSETQ.

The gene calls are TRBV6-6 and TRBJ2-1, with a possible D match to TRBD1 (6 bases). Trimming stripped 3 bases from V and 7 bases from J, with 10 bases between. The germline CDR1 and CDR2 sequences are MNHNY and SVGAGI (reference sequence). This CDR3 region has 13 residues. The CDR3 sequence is CASSYQGWNEQFF. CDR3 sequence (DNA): TGTGCCAGCAGTTATCAGGGGTGGAATGAGCAGTTCTTC.

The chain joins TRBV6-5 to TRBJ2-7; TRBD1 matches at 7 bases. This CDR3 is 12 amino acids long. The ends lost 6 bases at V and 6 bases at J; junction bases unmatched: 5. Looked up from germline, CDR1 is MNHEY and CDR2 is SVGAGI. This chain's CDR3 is CASRTPGGEQYF. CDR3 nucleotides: TGTGCCAGCAGGACACCAGGGGGCGAGCAGTACTTC.

The CDR3 nucleotides read TGTGCCAGTAGTGATGGCGGGAATACGGCCTACGAGCAGTACTTC. It is translated as CASSDGGNTAYEQYF. The rearrangement joins TRBV19 to TRBJ2-7, with D tentatively TRBD2 (6 bases). Per germline, CDR1 LNHDA and CDR2 SQIVND (reference sequence). The CDR3 runs 15 residues. Trimming took 5 bases from V and 2 from J, leaving 16 bases between them.

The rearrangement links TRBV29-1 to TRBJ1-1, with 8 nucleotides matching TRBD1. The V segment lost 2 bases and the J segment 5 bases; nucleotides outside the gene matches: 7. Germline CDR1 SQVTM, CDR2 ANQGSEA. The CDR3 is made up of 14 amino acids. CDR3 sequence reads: CSVERQGRRTEAFF. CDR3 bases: TGCAGCGTTGAAAGACAGGGGAGGCGGACTGAAGCTTTCTTT.

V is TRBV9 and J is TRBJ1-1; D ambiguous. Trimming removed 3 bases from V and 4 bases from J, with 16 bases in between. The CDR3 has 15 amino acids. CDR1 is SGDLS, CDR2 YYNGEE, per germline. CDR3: CASSASVTPGTEAFF. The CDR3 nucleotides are TGTGCCAGCAGCGCCTCAGTGACGCCGGGCACTGAAGCTTTCTTT.

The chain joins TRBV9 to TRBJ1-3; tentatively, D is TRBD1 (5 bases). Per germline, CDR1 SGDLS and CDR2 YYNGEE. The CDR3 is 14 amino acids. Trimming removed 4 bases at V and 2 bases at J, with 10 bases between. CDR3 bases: TGTGCCAGCAGCCCCAGGGCTGCTGGAAACACCATATATTTT. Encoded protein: CASSPRAAGNTIYF. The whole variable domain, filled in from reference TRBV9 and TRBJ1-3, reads DSGVTQTPKHLITATGQRVTLRCSPRSGDLSVYWYQQSLDQGLQFLIQYYNGEERAKGNILERFSAQQFPDLHSELNLSSLELGDSALYFCASSPRAAGNTIYFGEGSWLTVV.